What follows is one T cell receptor beta chain and its context. Antigen unknown. This entry belongs to a study of identifying expanded T cells in peripheral blood. Study-wide points: Differentially abundant clones: approximately 1.3 between replicates, around 17 at around 15 days, roughly 18 at four. Across healthy donors, higher total template counts meant significantly greater approximately two-week count variance.

No infections or other immune events were documented during collection. With V trimmed by 3 bases and J by 5 bases, 13 bases remained unmatched. The CDR3 is made up of 16 amino acids. Germline V gene lookup returns CDR1 GTSNPN and CDR2 SVGIG (reference sequence). Generated by immunoSEQ multiplex PCR, the TCRdb table keeps only in-frame clones and is missing some. The sample has approximately 94,000 clones, over 70% seen once; the top ten hold about 5.9%. The TCR comes from a person aged 18-70 years in good health. The sample comprised blood. The chain uses TRBV30 and TRBJ2-7; 10 bases are shared with TRBD2. The CDR3 spells CAWSGASGGLNDEQYF. The CDR3 nucleotides read TGTGCCTGGAGCGGGGCTAGCGGGGGACTTAACGACGAGCAGTACTTC.